Listed below are T cell receptor beta chains from one sample, sequenced in a study of shared clonotypes between healthy human individuals. Repertoires were generated with immunoSEQ multiplex PCR, while TCRdb's copy carries only in-frame clones and drops some. The sample yields roughly 500,000 clones, about four fifths seen once. Sample: PBMCs. The receptors shown here come from a middle-aged woman in good health. Some clones in this sample may be carry-over from other donors' samples. Both conserved end residues are part of each CDR3. A D gene is named only where the DNA matches it firmly. Expanded clones get a size class; other rows say once, few or many, or leave the size out.

size: .
D: .
V: TRBV4-2
J: TRBJ2-7
CDR3: CASSQVLGSYEQYF
DNA: TGTGCCAGCAGCCAAGTCCTTGGATCCTACGAGCAGTACTTC

size: .
D: TRBD2
V: TRBV4-1
J: TRBJ2-5
CDR3: CASSQAGLALQYF
DNA: TGCGCCAGCAGCCAAGCGGGACTAGCGTTGCAGTACTTC

size: .
D: .
V: TRBV5-5
J: TRBJ1-2
CDR3: CASSPGVDYGYTF
DNA: TGTGCCAGCAGCCCCGGGGTAGACTATGGCTACACCTTC

size: .
D: TRBD1
V: TRBV6-1
J: TRBJ2-7
CDR3: CASRGRGQKSYEQYF
DNA: TGTGCCAGCAGAGGCCGGGGACAGAAGTCGTACGAGCAGTACTTC

size: many
D: .
V: TRBV7-2
J: TRBJ1-5
CDR3: CASSRDTNQPQHF
DNA: TGTGCCAGCAGCCGGGACACAAATCAGCCCCAGCATTTT

size: .
D: TRBD1
V: TRBV11-2
J: TRBJ2-7
CDR3: CASRSPGRTGGMYEQYF
DNA: TGTGCCAGCAGATCCCCAGGGCGGACAGGGGGCATGTACGAGCAGTACTTC

size: .
D: .
V: TRBV28
J: TRBJ1-4
CDR3: CASSFRGRAGGEKLFF
DNA: TGTGCCAGCAGTTTTAGGGGACGGGCCGGAGGTGAAAAACTGTTTTTT

size: .
D: .
V: TRBV5-1
J: TRBJ2-3
CDR3: CASSLEFRGGTDTQYF
DNA: TGCGCCAGCAGCTTGGAGTTCCGAGGAGGCACAGATACGCAGTATTTT

size: .
D: .
V: TRBV18
J: TRBJ2-7
CDR3: CASSQRPGTGAREQYF
DNA: TGTGCCAGCTCACAGCGACCGGGGACGGGAGCGAGGGAGCAGTACTTC

size: .
D: .
V: TRBV28
J: TRBJ2-7
CDR3: CASSSIGTSLSYEQYF
DNA: TGTGCCAGCAGTTCGATAGGGACTTCTCTCTCCTACGAGCAGTACTTC

size: .
D: .
V: TRBV7-2
J: TRBJ2-5
CDR3: CASSQGSGGETQYF
DNA: TGTGCCAGCAGCCAAGGGAGTGGAGGAGAGACCCAGTACTTC

size: .
D: TRBD1
V: TRBV11-2
J: TRBJ2-2
CDR3: CASSWGQATNTGELFF
DNA: TGTGCCAGCAGCTGGGGACAGGCGACGAACACCGGGGAGCTGTTTTTT

size: many
D: .
V: TRBV2
J: TRBJ2-1
CDR3: CASSVWQGSNEQFF
DNA: TGTGCCAGCAGTGTTTGGCAGGGATCGAATGAGCAGTTCTTC

size: few
D: .
V: TRBV4-1
J: TRBJ1-2
CDR3: CASSQVWGGGDYGYTF
DNA: TGCGCCAGCAGCCAAGTATGGGGGGGCGGGGACTATGGCTACACCTTC

size: .
D: .
V: TRBV6-6
J: TRBJ1-1
CDR3: CASRMNTEAFF
DNA: TGTGCCAGCCGCATGAACACTGAAGCTTTCTTT

size: .
D: .
V: TRBV9
J: TRBJ2-2
CDR3: CASSLEWGVGTGELFF
DNA: TGTGCCAGCAGCCTGGAGTGGGGAGTGGGCACCGGGGAGCTGTTTTTT

size: .
D: TRBD1
V: TRBV4-2
J: TRBJ1-5
CDR3: CASSQDLKGTGVLQPQHF
DNA: TGTGCCAGCAGCCAAGACCTAAAGGGGACAGGGGTGCTTCAGCCCCAGCATTTT

size: .
D: TRBD2
V: TRBV27
J: TRBJ2-4
CDR3: CASSPGSSGKNIQYF
DNA: TGTGCCAGCAGTCCCGGGTCTAGCGGCAAAAACATTCAGTACTTC

size: few
D: TRBD2
V: TRBV30
J: TRBJ2-1
CDR3: CAWSGRAYNEQFF
DNA: TGTGCCTGGAGCGGGAGGGCCTACAATGAGCAGTTCTTC

size: .
D: .
V: TRBV11-2
J: TRBJ2-7
CDR3: CASSLDPRLEQYF
DNA: TGTGCCAGCAGCTTAGACCCACGTCTCGAGCAGTACTTC

size: .
D: TRBD2
V: TRBV7-8
J: TRBJ2-1
CDR3: CASSLGSGGSSYNEQFF
DNA: TGTGCCAGCAGCTTGGGATCGGGAGGGAGCTCCTACAATGAGCAGTTCTTC

size: .
D: TRBD2
V: TRBV25-1
J: TRBJ2-1
CDR3: CASSSGTSGLIGYNEQFF
DNA: TGTGCCAGCAGTTCCGGGACTAGCGGACTTATTGGCTACAATGAGCAGTTCTTC

size: .
D: TRBD2
V: TRBV5-1
J: TRBJ2-7
CDR3: CASSRTSGKLNEQYF
DNA: TGCGCCAGCAGCCGGACTAGCGGGAAACTCAACGAGCAGTACTTC

size: .
D: TRBD2
V: TRBV7-9
J: TRBJ2-2
CDR3: CASRAGANTGELFF
DNA: TGTGCCAGCCGCGCGGGGGCGAACACCGGGGAGCTGTTTTTT

size: .
D: TRBD2
V: TRBV6-1
J: TRBJ2-7
CDR3: CASSQAGGPPYEQYF
DNA: TGTGCCAGCAGCCAAGCGGGAGGGCCCCCCTACGAGCAGTACTTC

size: once
D: .
V: TRBV18
J: TRBJ2-5
CDR3: CASSSQETQYF
DNA: TGTGCCAGCTCATCTCAAGAGACCCAGTACTTC

size: .
D: TRBD2
V: TRBV29-1
J: TRBJ2-3
CDR3: CSVEVLAGFTDTQYF
DNA: TGCAGCGTTGAAGTCTTAGCGGGGTTCACAGATACGCAGTATTTT

size: .
D: .
V: TRBV5-1
J: TRBJ2-6
CDR3: CASSDPSGANVLTF
DNA: TGCGCCAGCAGTGACCCCTCTGGGGCCAACGTCCTGACTTTC

size: .
D: .
V: TRBV20-1
J: TRBJ1-1
CDR3: CSARITEAFF
DNA: TGCAGTGCTAGGATCACTGAAGCTTTCTTT

size: .
D: TRBD1
V: TRBV5-4
J: TRBJ1-1
CDR3: CASSSPDRRRTEAFF
DNA: TGTGCCAGCAGCTCGCCGGACAGGAGGAGGACTGAAGCTTTCTTT

size: .
D: .
V: TRBV27
J: TRBJ2-7
CDR3: CASSFKGTGEQYF
DNA: TGTGCCAGCAGTTTCAAGGGGACGGGCGAGCAGTACTTC

size: .
D: .
V: TRBV28
J: TRBJ1-5
CDR3: CASSPPTSRYQPQHF
DNA: TGTGCCAGCAGTCCCCCAACAAGTAGGTATCAGCCCCAGCATTTT